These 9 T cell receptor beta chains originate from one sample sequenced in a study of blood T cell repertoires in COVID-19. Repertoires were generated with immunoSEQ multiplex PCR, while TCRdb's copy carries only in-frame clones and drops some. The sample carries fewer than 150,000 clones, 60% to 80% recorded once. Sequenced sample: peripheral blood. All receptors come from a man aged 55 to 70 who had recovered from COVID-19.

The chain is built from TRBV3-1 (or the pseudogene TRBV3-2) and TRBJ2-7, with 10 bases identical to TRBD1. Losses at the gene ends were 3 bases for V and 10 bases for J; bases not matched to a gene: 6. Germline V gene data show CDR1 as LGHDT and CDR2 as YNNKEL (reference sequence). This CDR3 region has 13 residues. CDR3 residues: CASSHGQGVDQYF. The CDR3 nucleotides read TGTGCCAGCAGCCACGGACAGGGGGTAGATCAGTACTTC.

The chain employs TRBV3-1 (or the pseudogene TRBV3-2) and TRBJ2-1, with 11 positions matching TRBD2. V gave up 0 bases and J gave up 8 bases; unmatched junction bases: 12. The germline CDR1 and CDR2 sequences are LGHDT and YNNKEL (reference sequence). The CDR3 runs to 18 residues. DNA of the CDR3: TGTGCCAGCAGCCAAGACCGAGGAAAACTAGCGGGAGACGATGAGCAGTTCTTC. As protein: CASSQDRGKLAGDDEQFF.

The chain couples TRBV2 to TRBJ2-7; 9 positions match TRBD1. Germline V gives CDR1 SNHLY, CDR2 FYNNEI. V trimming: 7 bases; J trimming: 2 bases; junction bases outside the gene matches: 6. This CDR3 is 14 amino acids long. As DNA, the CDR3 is TGTGCCAGCAATAGGGGACAGGGACCCTACGAGCAGTACTTC. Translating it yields CASNRGQGPYEQYF.

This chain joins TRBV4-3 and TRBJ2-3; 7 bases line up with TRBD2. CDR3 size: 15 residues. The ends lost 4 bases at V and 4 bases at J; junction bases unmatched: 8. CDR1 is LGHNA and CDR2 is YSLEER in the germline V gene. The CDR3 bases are TGCGCCAGCAGCCCTTCTGGGGGGGTAGCAGATACGCAGTATTTT. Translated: CASSPSGGVADTQYF.

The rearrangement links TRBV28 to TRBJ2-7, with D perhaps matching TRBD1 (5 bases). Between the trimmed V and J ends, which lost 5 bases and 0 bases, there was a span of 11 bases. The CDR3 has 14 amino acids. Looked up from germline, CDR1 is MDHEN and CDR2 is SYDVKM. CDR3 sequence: CASSTGSYSYEQYF. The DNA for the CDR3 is TGTGCCAGCAGTACAGGTTCTTACTCCTACGAGCAGTACTTC.

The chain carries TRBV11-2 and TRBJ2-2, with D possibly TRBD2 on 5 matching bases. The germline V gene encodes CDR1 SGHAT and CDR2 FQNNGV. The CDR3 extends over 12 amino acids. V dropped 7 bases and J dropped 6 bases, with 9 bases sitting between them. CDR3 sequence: CASTEVPGELFF. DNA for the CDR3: TGTGCCAGCACGGAGGTCCCCGGGGAGCTGTTTTTT.

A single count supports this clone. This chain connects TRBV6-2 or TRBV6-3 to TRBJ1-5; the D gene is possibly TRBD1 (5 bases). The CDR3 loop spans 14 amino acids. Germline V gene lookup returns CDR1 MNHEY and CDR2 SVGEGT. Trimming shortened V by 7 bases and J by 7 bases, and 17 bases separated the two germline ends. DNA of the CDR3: TGTGCCAGCAACCCGTCGGGGGGAGGACAGCCCCAGCATTTT. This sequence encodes CASNPSGGGQPQHF.

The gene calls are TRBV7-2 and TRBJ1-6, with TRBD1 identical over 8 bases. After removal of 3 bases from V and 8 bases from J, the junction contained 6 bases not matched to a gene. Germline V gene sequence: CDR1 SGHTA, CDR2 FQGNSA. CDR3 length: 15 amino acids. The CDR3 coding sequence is TGTGCCAGCAGCTTTTCAGGGGGCGCCGATTCACCCCTCCACTTT. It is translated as CASSFSGGADSPLHF.

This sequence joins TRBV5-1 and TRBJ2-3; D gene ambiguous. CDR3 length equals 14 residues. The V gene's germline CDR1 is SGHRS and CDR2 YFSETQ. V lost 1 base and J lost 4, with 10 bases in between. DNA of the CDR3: TGCGCCAGCAGCTTGAGTGGTGGGCCAGATACGCAGTATTTT. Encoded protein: CASSLSGGPDTQYF. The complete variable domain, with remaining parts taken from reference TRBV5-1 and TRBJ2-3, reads KAGVTQTPRYLIKTRGQQVTLSCSPISGHRSVSWYQQTPGQGLQFLFEYFSETQRNKGNFPGRFSGRQFSNSRSEMNVSTLELGDSALYLCASSLSGGPDTQYFGPGTRLTVL.